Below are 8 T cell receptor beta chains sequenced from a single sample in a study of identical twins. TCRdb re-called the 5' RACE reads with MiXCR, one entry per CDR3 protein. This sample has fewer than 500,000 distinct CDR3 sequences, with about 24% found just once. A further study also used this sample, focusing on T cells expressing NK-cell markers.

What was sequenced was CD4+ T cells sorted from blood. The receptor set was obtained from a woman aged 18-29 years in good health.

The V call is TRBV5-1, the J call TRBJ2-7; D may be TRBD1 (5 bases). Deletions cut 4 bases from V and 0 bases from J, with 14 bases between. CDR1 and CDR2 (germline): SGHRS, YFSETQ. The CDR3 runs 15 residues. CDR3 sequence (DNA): TGCGCCAGCAGCCCGCTCCACGACAGCTCCTACGAGCAGTACTTC. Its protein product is CASSPLHDSSYEQYF.

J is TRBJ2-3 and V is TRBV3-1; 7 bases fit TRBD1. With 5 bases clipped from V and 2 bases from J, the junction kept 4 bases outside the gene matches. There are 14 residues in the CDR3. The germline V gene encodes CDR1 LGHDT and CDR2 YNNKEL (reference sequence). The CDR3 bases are TGTGCCAGCAGCGACACAGGGGTCACAGATACGCAGTATTTT. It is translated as CASSDTGVTDTQYF.

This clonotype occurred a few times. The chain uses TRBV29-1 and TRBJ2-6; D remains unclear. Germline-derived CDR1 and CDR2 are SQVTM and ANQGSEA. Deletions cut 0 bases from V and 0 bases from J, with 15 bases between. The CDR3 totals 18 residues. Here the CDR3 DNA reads TGCAGCGTTGAAGATACTGGGAACCCTACCTCTGGGGCCAACGTCCTGACTTTC. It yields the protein CSVEDTGNPTSGANVLTF. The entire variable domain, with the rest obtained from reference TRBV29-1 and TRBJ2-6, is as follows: SAVISQKPSRDICQRGTSLTIQCQVDSQVTMMFWYRQQPGQSLTLIATANQGSEATYESGFVIDKFPISRPNLTFSTLTVSNMSPEDSSIYLCSVEDTGNPTSGANVLTFGAGSRLTVL.

This chain's CDR3 is CASSPRRTTPPGELFF. The DNA of the CDR3 is TGTGCCAGCAGTCCTCGTCGGACGACTCCACCCGGGGAGCTGTTTTTT. The chain recombines TRBV27 with TRBJ2-2; D call uncertain. The CDR3 consists of 16 residues. The ends were cut back, 5 bases at V and 6 bases at J, with 19 bases in the middle. Germline CDR1 reads MNHEY; CDR2 reads SMNVEV (reference sequence).

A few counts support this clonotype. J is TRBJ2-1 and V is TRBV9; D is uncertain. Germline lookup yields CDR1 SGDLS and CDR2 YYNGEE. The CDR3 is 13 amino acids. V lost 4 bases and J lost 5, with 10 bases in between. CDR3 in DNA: TGTGCCAGCAGCCGCTCCCTCGACAATGAGCAGTTCTTC. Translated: CASSRSLDNEQFF.

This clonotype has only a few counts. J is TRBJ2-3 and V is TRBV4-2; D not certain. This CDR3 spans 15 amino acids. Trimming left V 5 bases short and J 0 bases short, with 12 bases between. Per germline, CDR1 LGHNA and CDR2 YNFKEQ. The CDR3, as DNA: TGTGCCAGCAGCACGCTCCTAGAGAGCACAGATACGCAGTATTTT. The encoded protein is CASSTLLESTDTQYF.

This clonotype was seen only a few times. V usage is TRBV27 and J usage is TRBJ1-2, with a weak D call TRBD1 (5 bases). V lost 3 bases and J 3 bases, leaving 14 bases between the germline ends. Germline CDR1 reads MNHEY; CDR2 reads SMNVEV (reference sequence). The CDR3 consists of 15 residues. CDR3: CASSFRDGRHYGYTF. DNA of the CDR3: TGTGCCAGCAGTTTCCGGGACGGAAGACACTATGGCTACACCTTC.

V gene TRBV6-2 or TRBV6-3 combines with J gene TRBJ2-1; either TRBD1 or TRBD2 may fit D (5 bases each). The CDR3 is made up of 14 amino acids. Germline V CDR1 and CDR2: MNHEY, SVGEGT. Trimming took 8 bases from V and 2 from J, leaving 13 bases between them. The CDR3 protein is CASRDESTYNEQFF. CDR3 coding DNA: TGTGCCAGCCGGGACGAGTCTACCTACAATGAGCAGTTCTTC.